This T cell receptor (beta chain) originates from a study of blood T cell repertoires in COVID-19. This clone has a single count. The CDR3 has 16 residues. TCRdb keeps only in-frame clones here, not all; method: immunoSEQ multiplex PCR. The sample yields some 200,000 clones, about 80% seen once. The chain uses TRBV21-1 and TRBJ2-1; the table's D call, TRBD2, was not checked against the DNA. TRBV21-1 is described as a pseudogene. The TCR comes from a human donor with acute or convalescent COVID-19. The donor label of this sample is uncertain. Sequencing input: peripheral blood. The CDR3 coding sequence is TGTGCCAGCAGCAAAGAACTAGCGGGCCCCGAAGTGGTACAGTTCTTC. Encoded protein: CASSKELAGPEVVQFF.